This TCR beta chain was identified during a study of T cell changes during pregnancy in multiple sclerosis. The length of the CDR3 is 14 residues. Germline V gene lookup returns CDR1 SGDLS and CDR2 YYNGEE. The V segment lost 1 base and the J segment 3 bases; nucleotides outside the gene matches: 2. Sequencing was performed with immunoSEQ multiplex PCR; in TCRdb, only in-frame clones are kept and a portion is missing. The table records approximately 59,000 clones, about 93% of them present only once. The rearrangement joins TRBV9 to TRBJ1-1; TRBD1 matches at 8 bases. Sample: peripheral blood, taken in the third trimester of pregnancy. This TCR derives from a female donor in good health, enrolled as a control in a pregnancy study. The CDR3 DNA sequence: TGTGCCAGCAGCGTATCAGGGGGCCACACTGAAGCTTTCTTT. Its translation is CASSVSGGHTEAFF.